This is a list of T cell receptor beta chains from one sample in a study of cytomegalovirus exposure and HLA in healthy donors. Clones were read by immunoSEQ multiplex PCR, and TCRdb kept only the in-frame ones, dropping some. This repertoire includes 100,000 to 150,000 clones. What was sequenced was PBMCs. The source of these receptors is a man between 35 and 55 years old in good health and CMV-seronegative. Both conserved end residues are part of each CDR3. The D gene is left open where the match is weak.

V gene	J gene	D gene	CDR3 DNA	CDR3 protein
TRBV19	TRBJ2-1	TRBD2	TGTGCCAGTAGTACAGCGAGCGGGAGGGGGCTCCATGAGCAGTTCTTC	CASSTASGRGLHEQFF
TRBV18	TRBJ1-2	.	TGTGCCAGCCACACAGATCCCTCCGGCTATGGCTACACCTTC	CASHTDPSGYGYTF
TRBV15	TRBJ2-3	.	TGTGCCACCAGCAGAAATACTCCCCCGGATACGCAGTATTTT	CATSRNTPPDTQYF
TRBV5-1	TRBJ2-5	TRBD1	TGCGCCAGCAGCGCCGGGACAGGGGGCCAAGAGACCCAGTACTTC	CASSAGTGGQETQYF
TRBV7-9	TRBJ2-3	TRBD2	TGTGCCAGCAGCTCTGCGACTAGCGGGAGTGGGGATACGCAGTATTTT	CASSSATSGSGDTQYF
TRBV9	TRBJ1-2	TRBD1	TGTGCCAGCAGCCCAGGGACAGGGGGCGAGGGTGGCTACACCTTC	CASSPGTGGEGGYTF
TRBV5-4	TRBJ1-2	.	TGTGCCAGCAGCTTGGATAGGGAGTCCCGGAGAGGCTACACCTTC	CASSLDRESRRGYTF
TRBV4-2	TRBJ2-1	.	TGTGCCAGCAGCCTCGACGCTCGTCAGGGCAATGAGCAGTTCTTC	CASSLDARQGNEQFF
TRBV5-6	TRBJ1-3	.	TGTGCCAGCAACCTATACGGGGGGGAATCTGGAAACACCATATATTTT	CASNLYGGESGNTIYF
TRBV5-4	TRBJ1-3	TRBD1	TGTGCCAGCAGCCCGGACAGGGGAGGAAACACCATATATTTT	CASSPDRGGNTIYF
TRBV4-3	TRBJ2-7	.	TGCGCCAGCAGCCAAGGGGTGACAGGCATGGCCTACGAGCAGTACTTC	CASSQGVTGMAYEQYF
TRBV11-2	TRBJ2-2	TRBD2	TGTGCCAGCAGCTTAGATAGGCGGGAGCTGCGCACCGGGGAGCTGTTTTTT	CASSLDRRELRTGELFF
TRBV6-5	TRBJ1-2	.	TGTGCCAGCAGTTATGGCAGGGCCGACTATGGCTACACCTTC	CASSYGRADYGYTF
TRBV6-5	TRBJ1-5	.	TGTGCCAGGGGAGGGGCAGGGGAGCAGCCCCAGCATTTT	CARGGAGEQPQHF
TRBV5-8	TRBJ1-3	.	TGTGCCAGCAGCTTTATCCAGGGGCCCAACTCTGGAAACACCATATATTTT	CASSFIQGPNSGNTIYF
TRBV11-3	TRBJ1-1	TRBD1	TGTGCCAGCAGCTTAGAAGGACAGGGGAACACTGAAGCTTTCTTT	CASSLEGQGNTEAFF
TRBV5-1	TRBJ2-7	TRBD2	TGCGCCAGCAGCGTGACTAGCGGCTCCTACGAGCAGTACTTC	CASSVTSGSYEQYF
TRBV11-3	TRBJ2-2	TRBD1	TGTGCCAGCAGCGACAGGACAGGGGAGGACGGGGAGCTGTTTTTT	CASSDRTGEDGELFF
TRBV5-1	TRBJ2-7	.	TGCGCCAGCAGCTTAGGTGGAGCGTCCTACGAGCAGTACTTC	CASSLGGASYEQYF
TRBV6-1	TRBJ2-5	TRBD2	TGTGCCAGCAGTCTACTAGCGGGCAGGGAGACCCAGTACTTC	CASSLLAGRETQYF
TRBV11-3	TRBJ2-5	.	TGTGCCAGCAGCTTAGGTTCTAGCGTCTTGTACTTC	CASSLGSSVLYF
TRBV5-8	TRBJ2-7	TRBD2	TGTGCCAGCAGCCAAGTAGCGGGACTAGCGGACGAGCAGTACTTC	CASSQVAGLADEQYF
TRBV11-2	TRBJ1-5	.	TGTGCCAGCAGCCCCTCGGGGTTCCAGCCCCAGCATTTT	CASSPSGFQPQHF
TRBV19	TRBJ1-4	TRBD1	TGTGCCAGTAGTCCGGGACAGGGGGCGCGCGGTGAAAAACTGTTTTTT	CASSPGQGARGEKLFF
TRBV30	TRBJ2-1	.	TGTGCCCGTCGCAGGGGAGCGGACTCCTACAATGAGCAGTTCTTC	CARRRGADSYNEQFF
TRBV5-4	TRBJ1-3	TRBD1	TGTGCCAGCAGTTTCACAGGGGCTGGAAACACCATATATTTT	CASSFTGAGNTIYF
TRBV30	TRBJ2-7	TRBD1	TGTGCCTGGGCCCCCGGGACAGGACCCTACGAGCAGTACTTC	CAWAPGTGPYEQYF
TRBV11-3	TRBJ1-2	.	TGTGCCAGCAGCGCGGGACCACCCAGCAGCGGCTACACCTTC	CASSAGPPSSGYTF
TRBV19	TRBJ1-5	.	TGTGCCAGTAGTACACACGGGGGGGGCAATCAGCCCCAGCATTTT	CASSTHGGGNQPQHF
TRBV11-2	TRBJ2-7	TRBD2	TGTGCCAGCAGCCCAAGCGGGAGGGCCGTTTACGAGCAGTACTTC	CASSPSGRAVYEQYF
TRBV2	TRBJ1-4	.	TGTGCCAGCAGCTCTAGTCGTGGGAATGAAAAACTGTTTTTT	CASSSSRGNEKLFF
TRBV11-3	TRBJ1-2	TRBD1	TGTGCCAGCAGCACAAGACAGGGAGTCTATTATGGCTACACCTTC	CASSTRQGVYYGYTF
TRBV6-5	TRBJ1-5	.	TGTGCCAGCAGTTACTCAGGGGGGGCGCAGCCCCAGCATTTT	CASSYSGGAQPQHF
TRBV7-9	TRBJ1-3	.	TGTGCCAGCAGCTTAGAGCCCCGGTTTGAGGGCTCAGGAAACACCATATATTTT	CASSLEPRFEGSGNTIYF
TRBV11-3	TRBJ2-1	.	TGTGCCAGTCACCAACAGGGATCCTACAATGAGCAGTTCTTC	CASHQQGSYNEQFF
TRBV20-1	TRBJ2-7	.	TGCAGCGCTAAGGATGAGGGAGCGCCGTACTTC	CSAKDEGAPYF
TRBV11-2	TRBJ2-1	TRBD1	TGTGCCAGCAGCTTAGGCACCGGGACAGGGGGACTCAATGAGCAGTTCTTC	CASSLGTGTGGLNEQFF
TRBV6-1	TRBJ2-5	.	TGTGCCAGCAGCAGACAATACCAAGAGACCCAGTACTTC	CASSRQYQETQYF
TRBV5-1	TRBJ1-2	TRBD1	TGCGCCAGCAGCTCGCCGGGACAGGGTATCTATGGCTACACCTTC	CASSSPGQGIYGYTF
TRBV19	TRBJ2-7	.	TGTGCCAGTAGTATTAGCCAGGGCCCCTACGAGCAGTACTTC	CASSISQGPYEQYF
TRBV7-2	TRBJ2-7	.	TGTGCCAGCAGCTTATATATAGTCTACGAGCAGTACTTC	CASSLYIVYEQYF
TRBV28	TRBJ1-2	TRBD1	TGTGCCAGCAGTTTAGCAGGGGGGTTTGGTGGCTACACCTTC	CASSLAGGFGGYTF
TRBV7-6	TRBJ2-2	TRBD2	TGTGCCAGCGGAAGCTTATGGCAACTAGCGGGAGAGGGCGGGGAGCTGTTTTTT	CASGSLWQLAGEGGELFF
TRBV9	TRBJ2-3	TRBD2	TGTGCCAGCAGCGCCCCAACTAGCGGGAGGCCTATTAGCACAGATACGCAGTATTTT	CASSAPTSGRPISTDTQYF
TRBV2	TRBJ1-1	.	TGTGCCAGCAGTGGCCCCCTCCTGACAGAGATGAACACTGAAGCTTTCTTT	CASSGPLLTEMNTEAFF
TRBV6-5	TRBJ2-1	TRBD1	TGTGCCAGCAGTTACTCGTGGCAGGGGGAGTTCAATGAGCAGTTCTTC	CASSYSWQGEFNEQFF
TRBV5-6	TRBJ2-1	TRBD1	TGTGCCAGCAGCCCTCGAGGGGGCAGGACGTACAATGAGCAGTTCTTC	CASSPRGGRTYNEQFF
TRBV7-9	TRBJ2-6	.	TGTGCCAGCAGCTCCCGTCAGAACTCTGGGGCCAACGTCCTGACTTTC	CASSSRQNSGANVLTF
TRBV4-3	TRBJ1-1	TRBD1	TGCGCCAGCAGCCCAGGACAGGGAAGGGCTGAAGCTTTCTTT	CASSPGQGRAEAFF
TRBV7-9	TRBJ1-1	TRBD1	TGTGCCAGCAGCTCCGACAGGGTAAAAACTGAAGCTTTCTTT	CASSSDRVKTEAFF
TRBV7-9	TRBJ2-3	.	TGTGCCAGCAGCTTAGCGCACCAGGGGGGAACAGATACGCAGTATTTT	CASSLAHQGGTDTQYF
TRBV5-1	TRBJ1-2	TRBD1	TGCGCCAGCAGCTTGTCTCTTGGGACAGGGGGCGCGGAAGGCTACACCTTC	CASSLSLGTGGAEGYTF
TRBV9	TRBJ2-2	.	TGTGCCAGCAGCGGAGACACACGTGGGGAGCTGTTTTTT	CASSGDTRGELFF
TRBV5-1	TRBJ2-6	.	TGCGCCAGCAGCTTAGTGGGGGCCTCTGGGGCCAACGTCCTGACTTTC	CASSLVGASGANVLTF
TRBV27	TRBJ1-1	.	TGTGCCAGCAGTCCCAGGGCAGGCACTGAAGCTTTCTTT	CASSPRAGTEAFF